Each of the 18 T cell receptor beta chains below was sequenced from the same sample in a study of T-cell reconstitution after alpha-beta-depleted transplantation in children. As it was prepared, the TCRbeta library received unique molecular identifiers. A single record per CDR3 protein comes from TCRdb applying MiXCR to the PCR reads. The top ten clones hold under 7% of a sample with around 500,000 distinct CDR3 sequences, under 15% of them seen once. Specimen: PBMCs from the stem cell graft donor, collected from the stem cell graft. The receptor set was obtained from a human donor who donated a stem cell graft to a child with combined immunodeficiency.

The rearrangement links TRBV5-5 to TRBJ2-3; 11 bases line up with TRBD2. Germline assignment: CDR1 SGHKS and CDR2 YYEKEE (reference sequence). V trimming: 4 bases; J trimming: 5 bases; junction bases outside the gene matches: 9. This CDR3 region has 16 residues. The CDR3 nucleotides are TGTGCCAGCAGCCTTCGACTAGCGGGACGTCTAGATACGCAGTATTTT. Protein: CASSLRLAGRLDTQYF.

This clonotype was observed a handful of times. The chain uses TRBV7-3 and TRBJ2-1; TRBD2 matches 10 bases. The CDR3 length is 16 residues. CDR1 SGHTA and CDR2 FQGTGA come from the germline V gene. Trimming at V came to 1 base and at J to 8 bases, leaving 8 bases not matched to a gene. In DNA form, the CDR3 reads TGTGCCAGCAGCTTAATGTCTAGCGGGAGTATCCATGAGCAGTTCTTC. Translating it yields CASSLMSSGSIHEQFF.

The chain is built from TRBV13 and TRBJ2-7, with 9 bases that match TRBD2. CDR1 and CDR2 from the germline V gene are PRHDT and FYEKMQ (reference sequence). The length of the CDR3 is 14 residues. V lost 3 bases, J lost 4 bases, and 4 bases stayed unmatched. CDR3 DNA sequence: TGTGCCAGCAGCTTTAGCGGGAGTGGATACGAGCAGTACTTC. Protein: CASSFSGSGYEQYF.

The table lists this clonotype with a few counts. The CDR3: CASSLYDATTGELFF. The DNA for the CDR3 is TGTGCCAGCAGCTTGTATGATGCCACGACCGGGGAGCTGTTTTTT. The chain carries TRBV5-5 and TRBJ2-2; D not certain. The germline CDR1 and CDR2 sequences are SGHKS and YYEKEE (reference sequence). Trimming took off 1 base at V and 5 bases at J, with 12 bases between the two ends. The CDR3 totals 15 residues.

This clonotype was recorded a few times. This chain connects TRBV3-1 to TRBJ2-7; D not certain. Germline V gives CDR1 LGHDT, CDR2 YNNKEL (reference sequence). V was cut by 2 bases and J by 5 bases, with 16 bases left in between. The CDR3 has 15 amino acids. The CDR3 region is CASSQPGLSFHEQYF. Written as DNA, the CDR3 is TGTGCCAGCAGCCAACCAGGCCTCTCGTTCCACGAGCAGTACTTC.

The sample holds many counts of this clonotype. The V call is TRBV7-3, the J call TRBJ1-3, with no clear D. Germline-derived CDR1 and CDR2 are SGHTA and FQGTGA. V shed 2 bases and J shed 0 bases, with 2 bases lying between them. This CDR3 has 13 amino acids. Here the CDR3 DNA reads TGTGCCAGCAGCTTATACTCTGGAAACACCATATATTTT. It yields the protein CASSLYSGNTIYF. The entire variable domain, with the rest obtained from reference TRBV7-3 and TRBJ1-3, is as follows: GAGVSQTPSNKVTEKGKYVELRCDPISGHTALYWYRQSLGQGPEFLIYFQGTGAADDSGLPNDRFFAVRPEGSVSTLKIQRTERGDSAVYLCASSLYSGNTIYFGEGSWLTVV.

This clonotype was counted a few times. V gene TRBV11-3 combines with J gene TRBJ1-1; D not resolved. CDR3 length: 13 amino acids. In germline, CDR1 is SGHNT, CDR2 YENEEA. Trimming removed 3 bases from V and 6 bases from J, with 11 bases in between. DNA of the CDR3: TGTGCCAGCAGCTTTGTAACAGACTCTGAAGCTTTCTTT. The encoded protein is CASSFVTDSEAFF.

This clonotype was seen repeatedly, ten times or more. The chain couples TRBV12-3 or TRBV12-4 to TRBJ2-2, with D possibly TRBD1 on 5 matching bases. The V gene lost 3 bases and the J gene lost 5 bases, with 10 bases spanning the gap. The CDR3 is 14 residues long. The CDR3 sequence is CASSLLRDTGELFF. The CDR3 DNA follows: TGTGCCAGCAGTTTGCTCAGGGATACCGGGGAGCTGTTTTTT.

This clonotype came up a few times. This chain links TRBV27 with TRBJ2-7, with D maybe TRBD2 (6 bases). The ends were cut back, 5 bases at V and 2 bases at J, with 19 bases in the middle. The CDR3 contains 16 residues. Germline values: CDR1 MNHEY, CDR2 SMNVEV (reference sequence). The CDR3 bases are TGTGCCAGCAGTCCGAAGGGTCGCGGGGTCCCCTACGAGCAGTACTTC. As protein: CASSPKGRGVPYEQYF.

The V and J genes are TRBV25-1 and TRBJ2-5, with D possibly matching TRBD1 (5 bases). This CDR3 region has 14 residues. V lost 0 bases to trimming and J lost 4 bases, with 9 bases between them. Germline CDR1 reads MGHDK; CDR2 reads SYGVNS. The CDR3 DNA sequence: TGTGCCAGCAGTGAATACGCAGGGCGAGAGACCCAGTACTTC. Protein product: CASSEYAGRETQYF.

At least ten counts were recorded for this clonotype. This chain uses TRBV6-1 with TRBJ2-3; D is ambiguous. Germline V CDR1 and CDR2: MNHNS, SASEGT. The CDR3 has 11 residues. Trimming took off 1 base at V and 10 bases at J, with 6 bases between the two ends. The CDR3 DNA follows: TGTGCCAGCAGTGAAGGGGTAGCGCAGTATTTT. This codes for CASSEGVAQYF.

The chain has TRBV4-2 and TRBJ2-7; the D is unclear. The CDR3 runs to 12 residues. Per germline, CDR1 LGHNA and CDR2 YNFKEQ. Between the trimmed V and J ends, which lost 1 base and 5 bases, there was a span of 6 bases. In nucleotides, the CDR3 is TGTGCCAGCAGCCAAGGTCAAAACGAGCAGTACTTC. Residues: CASSQGQNEQYF.

This clonotype was counted between two and nine times. J is TRBJ2-1 and V is TRBV4-2; 8 nucleotides agree with TRBD2. Germline V gives CDR1 LGHNA, CDR2 YNFKEQ. With V trimmed by 5 bases and J by 12 bases, 15 bases remained unmatched. CDR3 length equals 15 residues. CDR3 in DNA: TGTGCCAGCAGCGTTAGCGGGATTAACAAATTGGGGCAGTTCTTC. It translates to CASSVSGINKLGQFF.

This clonotype was counted ten times or more. V usage is TRBV9 and J usage is TRBJ2-2; D is undetermined. Trimming stripped 4 bases from V and 5 bases from J, with 6 bases between. The germline V gene encodes CDR1 SGDLS and CDR2 YYNGEE. There are 12 residues in the CDR3. DNA for the CDR3: TGTGCCAGCAGCCCTCAGACCGGGGAGCTGTTTTTT. Amino acid sequence: CASSPQTGELFF. The entire variable domain, with the rest obtained from reference TRBV9 and TRBJ2-2, is as follows: DSGVTQTPKHLITATGQRVTLRCSPRSGDLSVYWYQQSLDQGLQFLIQYYNGEERAKGNILERFSAQQFPDLHSELNLSSLELGDSALYFCASSPQTGELFFGEGSRLTVL.

This chain uses TRBV11-2 with TRBJ2-3; possibly TRBD2 for D (5 bases). The CDR3 runs to 15 residues. CDR1 and CDR2 from the germline V gene are SGHAT and FQNNGV. V was pared by 0 bases and J by 6 bases, with 13 bases between. The CDR3 here is CASSLDGGPRDTQYF. The CDR3 DNA is TGTGCCAGCAGCTTAGATGGCGGGCCCAGGGATACGCAGTATTTT.

This clonotype was counted many times. The rearrangement joins TRBV6-1 to TRBJ2-7; either TRBD1 or TRBD2 may supply D (5 bases each). Deletions cut 7 bases from V and 2 bases from J, with 15 bases between. This CDR3 comprises 14 residues. Germline-derived CDR1 and CDR2 are MNHNS and SASEGT. The CDR3 here is CASTVGPPPYEQYF. CDR3 nucleotides: TGTGCCAGCACCGTGGGACCGCCGCCCTACGAGCAGTACTTC.

The chain employs TRBV24-1 and TRBJ2-3; a weak D match, TRBD1 (5 bases). The CDR3 is made up of 14 amino acids. Germline CDR1 is KGHDR and CDR2 is SFDVKD. V lost 6 bases and J lost 2, with 11 bases in between. CDR3 in DNA: TGTGCCACCAGTCGGCAGGGTATCACAGATACGCAGTATTTT. This translates into CATSRQGITDTQYF.

This clonotype has only a few counts. The chain joins TRBV5-1 to TRBJ2-3, with 9 nucleotides matching TRBD2. The CDR3 consists of 14 residues. From germline, CDR1 is SGHRS and CDR2 YFSETQ. V trimming: 3 bases; J trimming: 4 bases; junction bases outside the gene matches: 3. The CDR3 DNA reads as TGCGCCAGCAGCTCTAGCGGGATCTCAGATACGCAGTATTTT. It is translated as CASSSSGISDTQYF.